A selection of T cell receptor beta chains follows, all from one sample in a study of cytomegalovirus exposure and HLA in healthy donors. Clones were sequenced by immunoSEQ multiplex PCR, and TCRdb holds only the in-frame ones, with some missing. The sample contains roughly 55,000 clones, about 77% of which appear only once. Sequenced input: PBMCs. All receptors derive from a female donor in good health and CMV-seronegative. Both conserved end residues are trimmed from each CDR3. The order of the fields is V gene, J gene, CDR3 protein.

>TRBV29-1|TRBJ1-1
SVRGNTEAF
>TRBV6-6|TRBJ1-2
ASSYGQEADNYGYT
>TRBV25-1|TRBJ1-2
ASRGTKKGIYGYT
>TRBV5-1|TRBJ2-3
ASRITDTQY
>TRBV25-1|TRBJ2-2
ASSEPGTGANTGELF
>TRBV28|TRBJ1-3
ASSLEYRNTIY
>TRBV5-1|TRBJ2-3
ASRRLAVGNTDTQY
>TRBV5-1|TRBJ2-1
ASSSPPTSVVVEQF
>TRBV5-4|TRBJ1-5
ASSLEGRGTQH
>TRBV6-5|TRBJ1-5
ASRGQPYEPQH
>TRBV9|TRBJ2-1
ASSAGGGAYNEQF
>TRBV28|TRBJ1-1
ASSLVPQGLGDTEAF
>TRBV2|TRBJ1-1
ASSLQVNTEAF
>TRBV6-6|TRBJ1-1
ASRRDRSMNTEAF
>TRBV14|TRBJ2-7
ASSNHGGWYEQY
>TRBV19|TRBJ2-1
ASSMKSTGGSYNEQF
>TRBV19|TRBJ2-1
ASSSWEGVNEQF
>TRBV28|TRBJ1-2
ASSLRGYGYT
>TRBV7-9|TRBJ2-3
ASRGGGTDTQY
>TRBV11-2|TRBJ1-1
ASSLEANTEAF
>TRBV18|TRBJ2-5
ASSLGLAGGDETQY
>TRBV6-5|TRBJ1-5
ASTPGGVNQPQH
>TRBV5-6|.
ASSSTGIEQY
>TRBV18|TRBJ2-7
ASSRPGSTYEQY
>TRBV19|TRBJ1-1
ASSITGPGTEAF
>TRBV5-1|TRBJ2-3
ASSLGLAGGAMDTDTQY
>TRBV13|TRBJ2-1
ASSSSRGGAYNEQF
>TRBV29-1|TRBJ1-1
SVVTGTGHTEAF
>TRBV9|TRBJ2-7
AIEKQGDFSYEQY
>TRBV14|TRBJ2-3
ASSQDMGLWRRTDTQY
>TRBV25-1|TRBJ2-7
ASSESGGLYEQY
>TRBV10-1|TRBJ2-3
ASSDGGTPSTDTQY
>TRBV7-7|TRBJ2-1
ASSLDRDNEQF
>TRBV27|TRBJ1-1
ASSLYATGDLNTEAF
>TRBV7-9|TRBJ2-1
ASTWTSGHNEQF
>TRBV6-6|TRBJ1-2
ASSAQGDYGYT
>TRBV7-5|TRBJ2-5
ARSRLAGGPGETQY
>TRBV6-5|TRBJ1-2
ASRPAEEGYGYT
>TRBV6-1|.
ASTRTSPPSEQY
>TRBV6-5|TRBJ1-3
ASRGQASGNTIY
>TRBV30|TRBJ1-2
AWISLGVNGYT
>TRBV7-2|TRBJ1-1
ASSLGQGFTEAF
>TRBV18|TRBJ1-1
ASSPRSGMGAF
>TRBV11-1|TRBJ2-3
ASSSLTEHTQY
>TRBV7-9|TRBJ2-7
ASSATGTGASEQY